This is a list of T cell receptor beta chains from one sample in a study of T cells in Graves' hyperthyroidism and ophthalmopathy. TCRdb processed the multiplex PCR reads anew with MiXCR; each CDR3 protein has one entry. Of 300,000 or so distinct CDR3 sequences in the sample, 20% to 25% were seen once. The specimen sequenced was blood. These receptor sequences come from a woman aged 50 to 60 with Graves' hyperthyroidism. CDR3s include the opening cysteine and the closing phenylalanine or tryptophan. The D gene is left open where the match is weak. Clone size is shown for a subset of rows, as once, few, many or a class of expanded clone.

clone_size d_call j_call cdr3_length v_call cdr3_aa cdr3_nt
many - TRBJ2-1 14 TRBV27 CASRRLESYNEQFF TGTGCCAGCAGGAGACTAGAGTCCTACAATGAGCAGTTCTTC
many TRBD2 TRBJ2-1 14 TRBV5-1 CASSERGSYNEQFF TGCGCCAGCAGTGAGCGGGGCTCCTACAATGAGCAGTTCTTC
once TRBD1 TRBJ1-6 15 TRBV27 CASSLSQGANSPLHF TGTGCCAGCAGTTTATCTCAGGGGGCGAATTCACCCCTCCACTTT
- TRBD1 TRBJ1-5 15 TRBV6-1 CASRPGTGRHQPQHF TGTGCCAGCAGGCCCGGGACAGGGCGGCATCAGCCCCAGCATTTT
- - TRBJ2-7 13 TRBV6-1 CASSEASPREQYF TGTGCCAGCAGTGAAGCTAGTCCCCGCGAGCAGTACTTC
many - TRBJ2-2 20 TRBV7-3 CASSLLGALGRPGGTGELFF TGTGCCAGCAGCTTACTGGGAGCCCTGGGCAGGCCCGGTGGCACCGGGGAGCTGTTTTTT
many - TRBJ2-3 11 TRBV5-1 CASSRGNTQYF TGCGCCAGCAGCCGCGGCAATACGCAGTATTTT
many TRBD1 TRBJ2-7 15 TRBV20-1 CSARPPGQGFYEQYF TGCAGTGCTAGGCCTCCGGGACAGGGGTTTTACGAGCAGTACTTC
many - TRBJ2-3 14 TRBV7-2 CASSSRTSTDTQYF TGTGCCAGCAGCTCCCGGACTAGCACAGATACGCAGTATTTT
many - TRBJ2-4 15 TRBV9 CASSVGDPSLGIQYF TGTGCCAGCAGCGTAGGGGACCCATCCCTGGGCATTCAGTACTTC
many - TRBJ1-2 14 TRBV6-1 CASSAGERWYGYTF TGTGCCAGCAGTGCAGGGGAAAGGTGGTATGGCTACACCTTC
- - TRBJ2-1 16 TRBV10-1 CASSEEGGKSYNEQFF TGCGCCAGCAGTGAGGAGGGGGGAAAAAGCTACAATGAGCAGTTCTTC
- - TRBJ1-6 12 TRBV28 CASSLGHSPLHF TGTGCCAGCAGTCTCGGCCATTCACCCCTCCACTTT
- - TRBJ2-1 12 TRBV27 CASTSGSNEQFF TGTGCCAGCACTTCCGGGTCCAATGAGCAGTTCTTC
- - TRBJ2-4 16 TRBV11-2 CASSTPGRARRNIQYF TGTGCCAGCAGCACACCCGGGCGAGCGAGAAGGAACATTCAGTACTTC
many - TRBJ2-6 17 TRBV7-2 CASSLVPHSSGANVLTF TGTGCCAGCAGCTTAGTCCCGCATAGCTCTGGGGCCAACGTCCTGACTTTC
few - TRBJ2-2 15 TRBV2 CASRSTISNTGELFF TGTGCCAGCAGAAGTACTATCTCTAACACCGGGGAGCTGTTTTTT
many TRBD2 TRBJ2-3 14 TRBV2 CASRSGSGTDTQYF TGTGCCAGCAGGAGCGGGAGTGGCACAGATACGCAGTATTTT
- - TRBJ2-3 21 TRBV28 CASSNRDRGFWRGGITDTQYF TGTGCCAGCAGTAACCGGGACAGGGGATTTTGGCGGGGGGGTATTACAGATACGCAGTATTTT
- - TRBJ1-5 13 TRBV20-1 CSARGVDNQPQHF TGCAGTGCTAGGGGGGTGGACAATCAGCCCCAGCATTTT
- - TRBJ2-2 13 TRBV30 CAWTGISTGELFF TGTGCCTGGACGGGAATTTCCACCGGGGAGCTGTTTTTT
- TRBD1 TRBJ1-5 12 TRBV12-3/TRBV12-4 CASSRDSQPQHF TGTGCCAGCAGCCGGGACAGCCAGCCCCAGCATTTT
many - TRBJ2-2 14 TRBV12-3/TRBV12-4 CASSLGTNTGELFF TGTGCCAGCAGTTTGGGAACTAACACCGGGGAGCTGTTTTTT
many TRBD1 TRBJ1-3 16 TRBV2 CASSRQGASSGNTIYF TGTGCCAGCAGTCGACAGGGGGCGAGCTCTGGAAACACCATATATTTT
- - TRBJ1-4 13 TRBV20-1 CSASRTTNEKLFF TGCAGTGCCTCCAGAACAACTAATGAAAAACTGTTTTTT
many - TRBJ1-1 16 TRBV15 CATSRGFGQLNTEAFF TGTGCCACCAGCAGAGGTTTTGGACAGTTGAACACTGAAGCTTTCTTT
- TRBD1 TRBJ1-2 15 TRBV6-1 CASSASGGSNYGYTF TGTGCCAGCAGTGCGTCAGGGGGCTCTAACTATGGCTACACCTTC
many - TRBJ2-4 17 TRBV30 CAWSVGLPGLAKNIQYF TGTGCCTGGAGTGTTGGTCTGCCCGGCCTAGCCAAAAACATTCAGTACTTC
many TRBD1 TRBJ1-5 15 TRBV20-1 CSARLGTDSNRPQHF TGCAGTGCTAGGCTAGGGACAGATAGCAATCGGCCCCAGCATTTT
- TRBD2 TRBJ2-2 18 TRBV9 CASSVGPETSGRTGELFF TGTGCCAGCAGCGTGGGGCCGGAGACTAGCGGGAGAACCGGGGAGCTGTTTTTT
many - TRBJ1-1 14 TRBV11-2 CASIRSTVNTEAFF TGTGCCAGCATTCGTTCGACAGTGAACACTGAAGCTTTCTTT
- - TRBJ1-3 16 TRBV3-1 CASSQEGRRPGNTIYF TGTGCCAGCAGCCAAGAGGGCCGACGCCCTGGAAACACCATATATTTT
many - TRBJ1-1 17 TRBV11-2 CASSLGWGIRMNTEAFF TGTGCCAGCAGCTTAGGATGGGGCATCAGGATGAACACTGAAGCTTTCTTT
many - TRBJ1-3 17 TRBV11-2 CASSLTGPRTSGNTIYF TGTGCCAGCAGCTTGACGGGACCAAGAACCTCTGGAAACACCATATATTTT
- - TRBJ2-7 14 TRBV11-3 CASSIEGIPYEQYF TGTGCCAGTAGTATCGAGGGGATCCCCTACGAGCAGTACTTC
many - TRBJ2-7 14 TRBV6-1 CASSEAPMGYEQYF TGTGCCAGCAGTGAAGCTCCTATGGGGTACGAGCAGTACTTC
few TRBD1 TRBJ2-7 15 TRBV18 CASSPPGTGLIEQYF TGTGCCAGCTCCCCCCCCGGGACAGGGCTCATCGAGCAGTACTTC
- TRBD2 TRBJ2-7 16 TRBV5-4 CASSLGGGGRSYEQYF TGTGCCAGCAGCTTGGGTGGGGGAGGGCGCTCCTACGAGCAGTACTTC
- - TRBJ2-3 16 TRBV6-1 CASSLGRRSGTDTQYF TGTGCCAGCAGCTTGGGGCGCCGTTCTGGCACAGATACGCAGTATTTT